This T cell receptor (beta chain) was recovered during a study of graft-versus-host responses after intestinal transplantation. Across the whole study: Grafts were multivisceral, liver-intestinal, or isolated intestinal. Anti-thymocyte globulin was used for induction in all recipients, who then took tacrolimus and steroids for roughly 3 years.

This table comes from immunoSEQ multiplex PCR, and its TCRdb copy is limited to in-frame clones, with some not included. The profile shows roughly 85,000 clones, 85% to 95% of them singletons. Findings and limits, study-wide: High graft-versus-host to host-versus-graft clonal ratios were found in allografts of patients who had graft-donor T cell macrochimerism. GvH clones occurred in recipient marrow; some first appeared in ileum or blood.

A word on this clone: Its antigen is unidentified.

The CDR3 sequence is 17 residues long. V gave up 1 base and J gave up 0 bases, with 10 bases separating them. Germline CDR1 and CDR2: SGHTA and FQGNSA. The sample here was unstimulated CD8+ T cells sorted from spleen or lymph node cells, taken before transplant. This receptor was taken from a human donor who was the organ donor for an intestinal transplant. The genes are TRBV7-2 and TRBJ1-6; no reliable D call. Here the CDR3 DNA reads TGTGCCAGCAGCTTAGGGGGATGGAGCTCCTATAATTCACCCCTCCACTTT. This codes for CASSLGGWSSYNSPLHF. The full variable domain, with the rest looked up from reference TRBV7-2 and TRBJ1-6, is GAGVSQSPSNKVTEKGKDVELRCDPISGHTALYWYRQSLGQGLEFLIYFQGNSAPDKSGLPSDRFSAERTGGSVSTLTIQRTQQEDSAVYLCASSLGGWSSYNSPLHFGNGTRLTVT.